This is a list of T cell receptor beta chains from one sample in a study of shared clonotypes between healthy human individuals. The data were produced by immunoSEQ multiplex PCR, yet TCRdb's version contains in-frame clones alone and is incomplete. The sample lists tens of thousands of clones; around 57% were seen once. Sequenced input: memory CD8+ T cells sorted from blood. These receptors came from a man aged 25-40 years in good health. Each CDR3 is given with its conserved first and last residue. The order of the fields is D gene, V gene, J gene, clone size, CDR3 protein, CDR3 DNA. A D gene is named only where the DNA matches it firmly. Size is stated for part of the rows, as once, few or many counts, or as a class when the clone is expanded.

d_call: NA; v_call: TRBV11-2; j_call: TRBJ1-2; clone_size: few; cdr3_aa: CASSRGRGGTNYGYTF; cdr3_nt: TGTGCCAGCAGCCGCGGTCGTGGGGGAACTAACTATGGCTACACCTTC
d_call: NA; v_call: TRBV7-8; j_call: TRBJ2-2; clone_size: once; cdr3_aa: CAGSFRAVTGELFF; cdr3_nt: TGTGCCGGCAGCTTCAGGGCGGTCACCGGGGAGCTGTTTTTT
d_call: NA; v_call: TRBV23-1; j_call: TRBJ2-2; clone_size: NA; cdr3_aa: CAIRAEGANTGELFF; cdr3_nt: TGCGCCATCCGTGCAGAGGGAGCGAACACCGGGGAGCTGTTTTTT
d_call: NA; v_call: TRBV12-2; j_call: TRBJ2-1; clone_size: NA; cdr3_aa: CASRLVEGNEQFF; cdr3_nt: TGTGCAAGTCGCTTAGTGGAGGGGAATGAGCAGTTCTTC
d_call: NA; v_call: TRBV2; j_call: TRBJ2-1; clone_size: NA; cdr3_aa: CASRPSGWWDEQFF; cdr3_nt: TGTGCCAGCAGGCCTTCCGGCTGGTGGGATGAGCAGTTCTTC
d_call: NA; v_call: TRBV11-2; j_call: TRBJ1-1; clone_size: once; cdr3_aa: CASSQPPENTEAFF; cdr3_nt: TGTGCCAGCAGCCAACCCCCAGAGAACACTGAAGCTTTCTTT
d_call: NA; v_call: TRBV25-1; j_call: TRBJ2-2; clone_size: NA; cdr3_aa: CASSPPSGSHGELFF; cdr3_nt: TGTGCCAGCAGTCCACCTTCCGGGTCCCACGGGGAGCTGTTTTTT
d_call: NA; v_call: TRBV6-6; j_call: TRBJ2-2; clone_size: NA; cdr3_aa: CASSSPTEVAGELFF; cdr3_nt: TGTGCCAGCAGTTCCCCAACTGAAGTCGCCGGGGAGCTGTTTTTT
d_call: NA; v_call: TRBV28; j_call: TRBJ2-5; clone_size: NA; cdr3_aa: CASRAQGSETQYF; cdr3_nt: TGTGCCAGCAGAGCTCAGGGGAGCGAGACCCAGTACTTC
d_call: TRBD2; v_call: TRBV11-2; j_call: TRBJ2-7; clone_size: NA; cdr3_aa: CASSLFGVKLAGQDEQYF; cdr3_nt: TGTGCCAGCAGCTTATTTGGGGTGAAATTAGCGGGTCAGGACGAGCAGTACTTC
d_call: TRBD1; v_call: TRBV6-6; j_call: TRBJ2-5; clone_size: NA; cdr3_aa: CASSYGTGGYQETQYF; cdr3_nt: TGTGCCAGCAGTTATGGGACAGGAGGGTACCAAGAGACCCAGTACTTC
d_call: TRBD1; v_call: TRBV4-1; j_call: TRBJ1-2; clone_size: many; cdr3_aa: CASSQEQGISGYTF; cdr3_nt: TGCGCCAGCAGCCAAGAACAGGGGATTAGTGGCTACACCTTC
d_call: NA; v_call: TRBV2; j_call: TRBJ2-1; clone_size: NA; cdr3_aa: CASTRSGGSYNEQFF; cdr3_nt: TGTGCCAGCACCCGGAGCGGTGGCTCCTACAATGAGCAGTTCTTC
d_call: NA; v_call: TRBV7-3; j_call: TRBJ1-1; clone_size: NA; cdr3_aa: CASSLSGENTEAFF; cdr3_nt: TGTGCCAGCAGCTTATCAGGGGAGAACACTGAAGCTTTCTTT
d_call: TRBD2; v_call: TRBV7-8; j_call: TRBJ2-1; clone_size: NA; cdr3_aa: CASSPSIAGASYNEQFF; cdr3_nt: TGTGCCAGCAGCCCCTCTATAGCGGGAGCTTCCTACAATGAGCAGTTCTTC
d_call: NA; v_call: TRBV2; j_call: TRBJ2-2; clone_size: once; cdr3_aa: CASSEQGMKNTGELFF; cdr3_nt: TGTGCCAGCAGTGAGCAGGGTATGAAAAACACCGGGGAGCTGTTTTTT
d_call: NA; v_call: TRBV6-5; j_call: TRBJ2-7; clone_size: NA; cdr3_aa: CASSYRAVSSYEQYF; cdr3_nt: TGTGCCAGCAGTTACCGAGCGGTCAGCTCCTACGAGCAGTACTTC
d_call: NA; v_call: TRBV28; j_call: TRBJ2-1; clone_size: NA; cdr3_aa: CASSLTFNEQFF; cdr3_nt: TGTGCCAGCAGTTTAACGTTTAATGAGCAGTTCTTC
d_call: NA; v_call: TRBV6-4; j_call: TRBJ2-1; clone_size: many; cdr3_aa: CASSDFSGSSYNEQFF; cdr3_nt: TGTGCCAGCAGTGACTTTAGCGGCAGCTCCTACAATGAGCAGTTCTTC
d_call: NA; v_call: TRBV29-1; j_call: TRBJ2-3; clone_size: NA; cdr3_aa: CSVARTTDTQYF; cdr3_nt: TGCAGCGTTGCCAGGACCACAGATACGCAGTATTTT